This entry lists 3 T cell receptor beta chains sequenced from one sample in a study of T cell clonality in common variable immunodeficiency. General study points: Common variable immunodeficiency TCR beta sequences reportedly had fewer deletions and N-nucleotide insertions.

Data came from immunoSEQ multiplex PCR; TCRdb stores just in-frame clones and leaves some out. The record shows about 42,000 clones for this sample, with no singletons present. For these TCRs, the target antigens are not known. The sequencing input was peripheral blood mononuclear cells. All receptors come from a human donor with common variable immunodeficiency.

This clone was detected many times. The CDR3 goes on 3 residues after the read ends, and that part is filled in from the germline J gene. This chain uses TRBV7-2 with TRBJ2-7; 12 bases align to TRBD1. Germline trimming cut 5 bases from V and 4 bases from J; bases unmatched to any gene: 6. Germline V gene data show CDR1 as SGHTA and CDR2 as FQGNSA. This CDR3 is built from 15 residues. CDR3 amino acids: CASSPGQGARYEQYF. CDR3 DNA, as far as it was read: TGTGCCAGCAGCCCGGGACAGGGGGCACGATACGAG.

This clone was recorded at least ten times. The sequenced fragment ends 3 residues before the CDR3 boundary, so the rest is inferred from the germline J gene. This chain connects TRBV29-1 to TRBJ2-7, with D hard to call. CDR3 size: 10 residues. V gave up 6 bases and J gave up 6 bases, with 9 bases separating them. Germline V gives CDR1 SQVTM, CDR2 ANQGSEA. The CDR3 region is CSVKASEQYF. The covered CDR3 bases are TGCAGCGTCAAAGCTAGCGAG.

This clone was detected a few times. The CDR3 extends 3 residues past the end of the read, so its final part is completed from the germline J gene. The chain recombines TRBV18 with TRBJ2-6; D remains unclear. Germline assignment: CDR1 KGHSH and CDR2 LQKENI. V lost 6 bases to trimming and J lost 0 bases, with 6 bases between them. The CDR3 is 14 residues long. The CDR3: CASSHISGANVLTF. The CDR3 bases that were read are TGTGCCAGCTCTCACATCTCTGGGGCCAACGTC.